What follows are 23 T cell receptor beta chains derived from one specimen sequenced in a study of technical replicates of blood from several donors. TCRdb's table, derived via immunoSEQ multiplex PCR, lists solely in-frame clones and lacks some. Of around 74,000 clones in the sample, just over 85% are singletons; the top ten hold roughly 4.4%. Sequencing was done on a sample of PBMCs. The receptors originated from a human donor in good health. Some clones in this sample may be carry-over from other donors' samples.

This clone was seen just once. The chain links TRBV2 to TRBJ1-1, with 7 positions matching TRBD1. Germline assignment: CDR1 SNHLY and CDR2 FYNNEI. The CDR3 extends over 12 amino acids. Trimming removed 7 bases from V and 11 bases from J; junction bases left unmatched: 10. CDR3 bases: TGTGCCAGCATGGGGTTCGGGACAGTTGCTTTCTTT. Its protein product is CASMGFGTVAFF.

This clone has only a few counts. V gene TRBV5-1 combines with J gene TRBJ1-1; unclear D gene. CDR3 length equals 14 residues. Trimming took 3 bases from V and 4 from J, leaving 13 bases between them. Per germline, CDR1 SGHRS and CDR2 YFSETQ. CDR3 residues: CASSSGEGGTEAFF. The CDR3, as DNA: TGCGCCAGCAGCTCAGGAGAGGGCGGCACTGAAGCTTTCTTT.

The genes are TRBV7-9 and TRBJ2-1, with 7 bases aligning to TRBD2. The V gene end was trimmed by 4 bases and the J gene end by 7 bases; junction bases not matched to a gene: 10. Germline values: CDR1 SEHNR, CDR2 FQNEAQ (reference sequence). The CDR3 runs to 15 residues. CDR3 sequence (DNA): TGTGCCAGCAGCTCTTCTGCGGGAGCGAGAAATGAGCAGTTCTTC. Translated, it gives CASSSSAGARNEQFF.

This chain uses TRBV5-1 with TRBJ1-3, with TRBD1 as a possible D gene (6 bases). Germline assignment: CDR1 SGHRS and CDR2 YFSETQ. CDR3 length: 14 residues. Trimming cost V 4 bases and J 4 bases, with 12 bases left between them. CDR3 amino acids: CASSTTGDGNTIYF. CDR3 coding DNA: TGCGCCAGCAGCACGACAGGCGACGGAAACACCATATATTTT.

The rearrangement links TRBV18 to TRBJ2-5; the D gene is possibly TRBD2 (7 bases). CDR1 is KGHSH and CDR2 is LQKENI in the germline V gene. Deletions cut 4 bases from V and 6 bases from J, with 15 bases between. The CDR3 has 14 amino acids. The CDR3 loop is CASSLEQGGKTQYF. CDR3 nucleotides: TGTGCCAGCTCACTGGAACAGGGAGGGAAGACCCAGTACTTC.

The V gene is TRBV4-2, the J gene TRBJ2-5; tentatively, D is TRBD1 (5 bases). Per germline, CDR1 LGHNA and CDR2 YNFKEQ. V was clipped by 0 bases and J by 4 bases, with 15 bases between them. The CDR3 extends over 16 amino acids. The CDR3 region has the DNA TGTGCCAGCAGCCAAGATCGGTCCAGGGATCTAGAGACCCAGTACTTC. This codes for CASSQDRSRDLETQYF.

The rearrangement uses TRBV5-1 and TRBJ2-1, with 10 bases that match TRBD1. This CDR3 is built from 15 residues. J gave up 8 bases and V 2 bases, and 7 bases lay outside the gene matches. Germline-derived CDR1 and CDR2 are SGHRS and YFSETQ. This CDR3 is CASSFRDRGLYEQFF. The CDR3 nucleotides are TGCGCCAGCAGCTTCCGGGACAGGGGCCTATATGAGCAGTTCTTC.

The chain is built from TRBV27 and TRBJ1-2, with D maybe TRBD1 (6 bases). Trimming removed 6 bases at V and 6 bases at J, with 14 bases between. CDR1 and CDR2 (germline): MNHEY, SMNVEV (reference sequence). The CDR3 consists of 13 residues. The CDR3 loop is CASSDYREDGYTF. CDR3 DNA sequence: TGTGCCAGCAGCGATTACAGGGAAGATGGCTACACCTTC.

The rearrangement joins TRBV2 to TRBJ1-2; tentative D call: TRBD1 (5 bases). CDR3 size: 15 residues. The germline V gene has CDR1 SNHLY and CDR2 FYNNEI. Between the trimmed V and J ends, which lost 5 bases and 6 bases, there was a span of 19 bases. The CDR3 region is CASSSRAPGDDGYTF. As DNA, the CDR3 is TGTGCCAGCAGTTCCCGGGCCCCGGGGGACGATGGCTACACCTTC.

The chain combines TRBV27 with TRBJ2-7; D remains ambiguous. Trimming left V 2 bases short and J 0 bases short, with 8 bases between. This CDR3 is built from 14 residues. The germline CDR1 and CDR2 sequences are MNHEY and SMNVEV (reference sequence). The CDR3 reads CASSLGRSSYEQYF. The DNA for the CDR3 is TGTGCCAGCAGTTTAGGCCGTTCCTCCTACGAGCAGTACTTC.

The rearrangement uses TRBV7-8 and TRBJ2-3, with TRBD1 as a possible D gene (5 bases). Germline V gives CDR1 SGHVS, CDR2 FQNEAQ. V lost 5 bases and J 6 bases, leaving 9 bases between the germline ends. CDR3 length: 12 residues. The CDR3 DNA reads as TGTGCCAGCAGCCGGACAATTGATACGCAGTATTTT. This translates into CASSRTIDTQYF.

V usage is TRBV4-1 and J usage is TRBJ1-2; TRBD1 agrees at 11 bases. The CDR3 contains 14 residues. J was trimmed by 7 bases and V by 1 base; bases with no gene match: 2. Germline lookup yields CDR1 MGHRA and CDR2 YSYEKL. CDR3 nucleotide sequence: TGCGCCAGCAGCCAAGGGACAGGGGGCGTTGGCTACACCTTC. Protein sequence: CASSQGTGGVGYTF.

The chain is built from TRBV5-6 and TRBJ2-3; TRBD1 might be the D (6 bases). CDR1 SGHDT and CDR2 YYEEEE come from the germline V gene. Trimming took off 4 bases at V and 2 bases at J, with 11 bases between the two ends. The CDR3 runs 14 residues. CDR3 sequence (DNA): TGTGCCAGCAGCCAAGGGGACACCACAGATACGCAGTATTTT. As protein: CASSQGDTTDTQYF.

This clone was observed a single time. The chain employs TRBV2 and TRBJ2-3, with 7 nucleotides matching TRBD2. This CDR3 has 15 residues. The trim removed 8 bases at V and 4 bases at J, leaving 12 bases unmatched. Germline-derived CDR1 and CDR2 are SNHLY and FYNNEI. The CDR3 loop is CASALGAGVADTQYF. As DNA, the CDR3 is TGTGCCAGCGCCTTGGGTGCGGGAGTTGCAGATACGCAGTATTTT.

This chain connects TRBV4-2 to TRBJ2-3; maybe TRBD2 (7 bases). Trimming shortened V by 4 bases and J by 2 bases, and 22 bases separated the two germline ends. CDR3 length: 18 amino acids. The germline CDR1 and CDR2 sequences are LGHNA and YNFKEQ. The CDR3 reads CASSLPSGGGGNTDTQYF. DNA for the CDR3: TGTGCCAGCAGCCTGCCCTCGGGGGGCGGGGGAAACACAGATACGCAGTATTTT.

This chain links TRBV5-6 with TRBJ2-7; 8 bases are shared with TRBD2. There are 12 residues in the CDR3. Germline loops: CDR1 SGHDT, CDR2 YYEEEE. After removal of 4 bases from V and 7 bases from J, the junction contained 4 bases not matched to a gene. CDR3 in DNA: TGTGCCAGCAGCCTGGGACTAGGGGAGCAGTACTTC. It codes for CASSLGLGEQYF.

The V gene is TRBV25-1, the J gene TRBJ2-1, with TRBD2 matching over 8 bases. Germline lookup yields CDR1 MGHDK and CDR2 SYGVNS. V lost 6 bases, J lost 5 bases, and 6 bases stayed unmatched. The CDR3 loop spans 14 amino acids. The CDR3 loop is CASSGGGRHNEQFF. CDR3 DNA sequence: TGTGCCAGCAGCGGGGGGGGGCGCCACAATGAGCAGTTCTTC.

This rearrangement joins TRBV6-6 to TRBJ2-3; 11 bases fit TRBD2. The V gene end was trimmed by 7 bases and the J gene end by 2 bases; junction bases not matched to a gene: 2. The CDR3 is 14 amino acids. In germline, CDR1 is MNHNY, CDR2 SVGAGI (reference sequence). CDR3 protein: CASKTSGNTDTQYF. DNA of the CDR3: TGTGCCAGCAAGACTAGCGGGAACACAGATACGCAGTATTTT.

The chain combines TRBV4-3 with TRBJ2-1; TRBD2 matches 9 bases. The CDR3 covers 15 residues. Trimming cost V 0 bases and J 4 bases; bases outside gene matches: 1. Looked up from germline, CDR1 is LGHNA and CDR2 is YSLEER. In DNA form, the CDR3 reads TGCGCCAGCAGCCAAGATAGCGGGGGATACAATGAGCAGTTCTTC. It encodes CASSQDSGGYNEQFF.

The chain couples TRBV7-9 to TRBJ2-7; 8 bases are a match to TRBD1. In germline, CDR1 is SEHNR, CDR2 FQNEAQ (reference sequence). With V trimmed by 4 bases and J by 7 bases, 9 bases remained unmatched. CDR3 length: 14 amino acids. The chain's CDR3 is CASSSDRVSREQYF. CDR3 DNA sequence: TGTGCCAGCAGCTCGGACAGGGTATCACGAGAGCAGTACTTC.

The V gene is TRBV7-8, the J gene TRBJ1-1; possible D gene TRBD1, 6 bases. Germline V gene sequence: CDR1 SGHVS, CDR2 FQNEAQ. CDR3 length: 14 residues. Between the trimmed V and J ends, which lost 5 bases and 2 bases, there was a span of 12 bases. The CDR3, as DNA: TGTGCCAGCAGCCCGTGGACAGATAACACTGAAGCTTTCTTT. The encoded protein is CASSPWTDNTEAFF.

The chain links TRBV27 to TRBJ2-1, with D uncertain. V lost 5 bases, J lost 9 bases, and 23 bases lay in between. The CDR3 runs to 16 residues. Germline V gene sequence: CDR1 MNHEY, CDR2 SMNVEV (reference sequence). In nucleotides, the CDR3 is TGTGCCAGCAGTCCCTCCCCCCCCGAGACCAGACTTGAGCAGTTCTTC. Amino acid sequence: CASSPSPPETRLEQFF.

The V and J genes are TRBV19 and TRBJ1-2, with 7 bases fitting TRBD1. The CDR3 length is 15 residues. CDR1 and CDR2 from the germline V gene are LNHDA and SQIVND (reference sequence). Trimming cost V 6 bases and J 1 base; bases outside gene matches: 8. The CDR3 region is CASSLRGQDNYGYTF. The CDR3 DNA reads TGTGCCAGTAGCCTCCGAGGACAGGATAACTATGGCTACACCTTC.